The source of this T cell receptor beta chain is a study of T-cell reconstitution after alpha-beta-depleted transplantation in children. The CDR3 has 16 residues. CDR1 is SGHRS and CDR2 is YFSETQ in the germline V gene. The trim removed 0 bases at V and 2 bases at J, leaving 7 bases unmatched. Unique molecular identifiers featured in how the TCRbeta library was prepared. From the PCR reads, TCRdb called clonotypes with MiXCR, one entry per CDR3 protein. There are fewer than 400,000 distinct CDR3 sequences in the sample; around 25% occur only once, and about 10% lies in the top ten. The J gene is TRBJ2-7, the V gene TRBV5-1, with TRBD2 matching 8 bases. The starting material was PBMCs, mostly from graft donor cells, obtained 180 days after TCRalphabeta/CD19-depleted stem cell transplant. This clonotype was sampled from a male patient under 18 who had a stem cell transplant for acute lymphoblastic leukemia, so the T cells may come from the graft donor. CDR3 loop: CASSLDPTSVPYEQYF. For the CDR3, the DNA is TGCGCCAGCAGCTTGGACCCGACTAGCGTTCCCTACGAGCAGTACTTC.